This TCR beta chain was documented in a study of T cell repertoires in cytomegalovirus infection. Whole-study context: Indications of both CMV infection and matching HLA type were provided by public TCR beta signatures. General study points: CMV-specific TCR beta clonotypes restricted by HLA-C dominated the ex vivo response.

TCRdb fed the reads into MiXCR, producing one record per CDR3 protein. This sample has 450,000 to 600,000 distinct CDR3 sequences, with 30% to 40% found just once. The CDR3 totals 13 residues. The ends lost 6 bases at V and 3 bases at J; junction bases unmatched: 4. With regard to this clonotype: Its antigen is currently unknown.

The gene calls are TRBV12-3 or TRBV12-4 and TRBJ2-7, with 8 positions matching TRBD1. The sequencing used cultured PBMCs, collected from culture after CMV antigen stimulation. This sequence was found in a human donor in good health (CMV status not recorded). Some clones in this sample may be carry-over from other donors' samples. DNA for the CDR3: TGTGCCAGCAGCACTGGACAGGGCTACGAGCAGTACGTC. It specifies CASSTGQGYEQYV.